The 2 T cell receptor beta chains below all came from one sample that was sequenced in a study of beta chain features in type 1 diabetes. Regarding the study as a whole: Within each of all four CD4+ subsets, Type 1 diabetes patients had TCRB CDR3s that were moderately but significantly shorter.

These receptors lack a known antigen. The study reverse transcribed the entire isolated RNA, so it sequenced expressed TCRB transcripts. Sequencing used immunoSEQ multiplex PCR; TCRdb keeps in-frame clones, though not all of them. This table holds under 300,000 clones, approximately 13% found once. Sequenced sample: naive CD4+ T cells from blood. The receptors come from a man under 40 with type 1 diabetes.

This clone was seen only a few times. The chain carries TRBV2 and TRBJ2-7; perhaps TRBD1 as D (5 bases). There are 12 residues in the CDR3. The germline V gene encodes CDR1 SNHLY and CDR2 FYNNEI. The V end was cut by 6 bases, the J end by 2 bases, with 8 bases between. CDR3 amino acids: CASRRGPYEQYF. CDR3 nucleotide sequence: TGTGCCAGCAGAAGGGGCCCCTACGAGCAGTACTTC.

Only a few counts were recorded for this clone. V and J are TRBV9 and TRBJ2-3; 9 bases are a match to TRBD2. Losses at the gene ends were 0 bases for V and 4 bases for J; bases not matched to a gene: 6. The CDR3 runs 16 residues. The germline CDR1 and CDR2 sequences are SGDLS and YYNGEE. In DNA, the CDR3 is TGTGCCAGCAGCGTAGGGAGTAGCGGGGGCCCAGATACGCAGTATTTT. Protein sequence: CASSVGSSGGPDTQYF.